The 3 T cell receptor beta chains in this list originate from one sample, sequenced in a study of T cells after yellow fever vaccination. TCRdb analysed the 5' RACE reads with MiXCR anew, one entry per CDR3 protein. Of fewer than 650,000 distinct CDR3 sequences in the sample, 21% were seen once. The specimen comprised PBMCs, sampled about 20 days after the first yellow fever vaccination. Receptors originate from a man aged 18-30 years who received the YFV17D yellow fever vaccine.

The table lists this clonotype with a few counts. The gene calls are TRBV12-3 or TRBV12-4 and TRBJ1-2; no firm D call. CDR3 length equals 11 residues. V gave up 5 bases and J gave up 7 bases, with 8 bases separating them. The CDR3 spells CASSRRRGYTF. CDR3 sequence (DNA): TGTGCCAGCAGTCGGCGTCGTGGCTACACCTTC.

This clonotype was found once. The V gene is TRBV4-1, the J gene TRBJ2-5; D call uncertain. Trimming left V 1 base short and J 4 bases short, with 7 bases between. In germline, CDR1 is MGHRA, CDR2 YSYEKL. The CDR3 has 13 residues. The CDR3 DNA sequence: TGCGCCAGCAGCCAAGCGACCCGAGAGACCCAGTACTTC. Its protein product is CASSQATRETQYF.

This clonotype showed up just a few times. This chain joins TRBV10-3 and TRBJ2-3, with D perhaps matching TRBD2 (6 bases). The V and J ends lost 6 bases and 6 bases respectively, with 13 bases between them. CDR1 and CDR2 (germline): ENHRY, SYGVKD. The length of the CDR3 is 13 residues. The DNA of the CDR3 is TGTGCCATCAGCGGAGGGAGCGGGGATACGCAGTATTTT. Encoded protein: CAISGGSGDTQYF.